Listed here is a single TCR beta chain. Both 60 Vbeta primers and 13 Jbeta primers went into the PCR. Using immunoSEQ multiplex PCR, the repertoire was profiled, and TCRdb retains in-frame clones only, with some absent. This table holds around 130,000 clones. These data come from a study of cytomegalovirus exposure and HLA in healthy donors. The CDR3 runs to 12 residues. V was clipped by 7 bases and J by 7 bases; unmatched bases: 3. In germline, CDR1 is MDHEN, CDR2 SYDVKM. This chain joins TRBV28 and TRBJ2-1, with 8 nucleotides matching TRBD2. The sequenced sample was PBMCs. The sequence came from a woman aged 40 to 50 in good health and CMV-seronegative. The CDR3, as DNA: TGTGCCAGCATGCTAGCGGGTAATGAGCAGTTCTTC. It codes for CASMLAGNEQFF. Combining the CDR3 with reference TRBV28 and TRBJ2-1 gives the whole variable domain DVKVTQSSRYLVKRTGEKVFLECVQDMDHENMFWYRQDPGLGLRLIYFSYDVKMKEKGDIPEGYSVSREKKERFSLILESASTNQTSMYLCASMLAGNEQFFGPGTRLTVL.